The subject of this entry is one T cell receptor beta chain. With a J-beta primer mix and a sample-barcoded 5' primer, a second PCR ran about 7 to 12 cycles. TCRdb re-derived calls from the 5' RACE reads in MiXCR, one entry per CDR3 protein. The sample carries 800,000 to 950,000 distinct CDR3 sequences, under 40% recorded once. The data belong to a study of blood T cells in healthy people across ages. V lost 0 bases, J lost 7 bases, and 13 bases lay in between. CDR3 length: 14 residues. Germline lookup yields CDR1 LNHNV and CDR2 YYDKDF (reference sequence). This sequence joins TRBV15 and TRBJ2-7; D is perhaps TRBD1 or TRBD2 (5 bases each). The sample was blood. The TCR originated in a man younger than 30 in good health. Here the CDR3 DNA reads TGTGCCACCAGCAGAGATCATGAGGGGAATGAGCAGTACTTC. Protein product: CATSRDHEGNEQYF.